This TCR beta chain was recovered during a study of T cells in Graves' hyperthyroidism and ophthalmopathy. Amplified TCR beta CDR3 regions came from RNA transcripts. RT-PCR in the first round (using the HTBI primer set) targeted the TCR CDR3. TCRdb independently ran MiXCR on the multiplex PCR reads; one entry per CDR3 protein. The table includes a few hundred thousand distinct CDR3 sequences, 15% to 17% detected once. The length of the CDR3 is 15 residues. Germline V gene lookup returns CDR1 GTSNPN and CDR2 SVGIG (reference sequence). The V and J ends lost 0 bases and 2 bases respectively, with 13 bases between them. Criteria for exclusion of patients were uncontrolled infection, other autoimmune disease, pregnancy or lactation. Study observations and caveats: Among thyroid clonotypes expanded above 0.001, most also appeared in blood. Before onset, by a median of about seven months, the model predicted ophthalmopathy.

There are many counts of this clonotype. Its cognate antigen is unknown. The receptor comes from a young woman with Graves' hyperthyroidism that later progressed to Graves' ophthalmopathy. The chain links TRBV30 to TRBJ1-2; TRBD1 might be the D (5 bases). Sequencing was carried out using blood. CDR3 in amino acids: CAWSVLGGANYGYTF. CDR3 nucleotides: TGTGCCTGGAGTGTACTGGGAGGGGCCAACTATGGCTACACCTTC.